The 16 T cell receptor beta chains presented below share a single source sample, sequenced in a study of T cell responses to AZD1222 COVID-19 vaccine. The assay was immunoSEQ multiplex PCR, and TCRdb's table has in-frame clones only and misses some. Here the sample spans about 150,000 clones, 70% to 90% being singletons. This sample comprised peripheral blood, obtained on day 0 of AZD1222 vaccination. The receptors originated from an adult in good health.

The chain joins TRBV6-5 to TRBJ1-2; perhaps TRBD1 as D (5 bases). This CDR3 is built from 15 residues. Germline values: CDR1 MNHEY, CDR2 SVGAGI. V was pared by 6 bases and J by 0 bases, with 14 bases between. The CDR3 nucleotides read TGTGCCAGCAGCGAGGACATCATCTCTAACTATGGCTACACCTTC. It yields the protein CASSEDIISNYGYTF.

J is TRBJ2-7 and V is TRBV3-1 (or the pseudogene TRBV3-2); D uncertain. CDR1 LGHDT and CDR2 YNNKEL come from the germline V gene (reference sequence). This CDR3 spans 11 amino acids. V lost 4 bases and J 7 bases, leaving 8 bases between the germline ends. In DNA form, the CDR3 reads TGTGCCAGCAGCCTTCGGTGGGAGCAGTACTTC. Encoded protein: CASSLRWEQYF.

On this clone itself: This CDR3 is also generated by other DNA sequences in the sample. The chain combines TRBV10-3 with TRBJ1-4; 8 positions match TRBD1. The germline V gene encodes CDR1 ENHRY and CDR2 SYGVKD. J lost 8 bases, V lost 2 bases, and 4 bases had no gene match. The CDR3 sequence is 14 residues long. The CDR3 loop is CAISEGQGNEKLFF. Written as DNA, the CDR3 is TGTGCCATCAGTGAGGGACAGGGTAACGAAAAACTGTTTTTT.

This chain links TRBV6-1 with TRBJ1-6, with D possibly being TRBD1 (5 bases). Germline V lookup: CDR1 MNHNS, CDR2 SASEGT. The CDR3 has 18 amino acids. With 2 bases removed from V and 3 bases from J, the gap between germline ends came to 17 bases. Written as DNA, the CDR3 is TGTGCCAGCAGTGAAAGACAGATCCCATCTTTCTATAATTCACCCCTCCACTTT. Translating it yields CASSERQIPSFYNSPLHF.

This clone has a single count. The gene calls are TRBV7-2 and TRBJ2-3, with 15 bases aligning to TRBD2. CDR1 and CDR2 from the germline V gene are SGHTA and FQGNSA. V lost 5 bases to trimming and J lost 3 bases; unmatched junction nucleotides: 6. The CDR3 length is 17 residues. The chain's CDR3 is CASSGLAGGRDTDTQYF. CDR3 bases: TGTGCCAGCAGCGGACTAGCGGGGGGGCGAGATACAGATACGCAGTATTTT.

The V and J genes are TRBV29-1 and TRBJ1-1, with D uncertain. The CDR3 has 14 residues. CDR1 and CDR2 from the germline V gene are SQVTM and ANQGSEA. The V gene lost 4 bases and the J gene lost 0 bases, with 12 bases spanning the gap. The CDR3 nucleotides read TGCAGCGTTGGGGCCCTAAAATTGAACACTGAAGCTTTCTTT. As protein: CSVGALKLNTEAFF.

The chain joins TRBV6-2 or TRBV6-3 to TRBJ2-7; no definite D call. Germline assignment: CDR1 MNHEY and CDR2 SVGEGT. The CDR3 runs to 17 residues. V dropped 0 bases and J dropped 0 bases, with 15 bases sitting between them. CDR3 nucleotide sequence: TGTGCCAGCAGTTACTCGAATAAGTTGGGGTCCTCCTACGAGCAGTACTTC. It codes for CASSYSNKLGSSYEQYF.

This rearrangement joins TRBV5-1 to TRBJ2-3; the match to TRBD1 covers 7 bases. This CDR3 is built from 15 residues. Germline CDR1 reads SGHRS; CDR2 reads YFSETQ. The V segment lost 2 bases and the J segment 3 bases; nucleotides outside the gene matches: 6. DNA for the CDR3: TGCGCCAGCAGCTTTACGCCGGGACAGACAGATACGCAGTATTTT. It codes for CASSFTPGQTDTQYF.

This clone was seen a single time. The chain has TRBV7-2 and TRBJ1-1, with D unresolved. V was trimmed by 5 bases and J by 1 base, leaving 11 bases between them. The CDR3 runs to 14 residues. Germline values: CDR1 SGHTA, CDR2 FQGNSA. In DNA, the CDR3 is TGTGCCAGCAGCGCTACAATGGGGAACACTGAAGCTTTCTTT. This translates into CASSATMGNTEAFF.

This chain links TRBV10-3 with TRBJ1-2; the D is unclear. The CDR3 has 14 amino acids. Germline V lookup: CDR1 ENHRY, CDR2 SYGVKD. V lost 3 bases and J lost 6, with 14 bases in between. The CDR3 loop is CAISDRVGAHGYTF. The CDR3 region has the DNA TGTGCCATCAGTGATAGGGTGGGAGCGCATGGCTACACCTTC.

The V and J genes are TRBV5-1 and TRBJ2-1; 14 nucleotides line up with TRBD2. The germline CDR1 and CDR2 sequences are SGHRS and YFSETQ. After removal of 4 bases from V and 11 bases from J, the junction contained 8 bases not matched to a gene. The CDR3 consists of 15 residues. The CDR3 protein is CASSPAGTSGSQQFF. CDR3 nucleotides: TGCGCCAGCAGCCCCGCCGGGACTAGCGGGAGTCAGCAGTTCTTC.

The chain uses TRBV12-5 and TRBJ1-1; D not certain. The CDR3 contains 11 residues. CDR1 and CDR2 (germline): LGHNT, FRNRAP. V shed 9 bases and J shed 1 base, with 6 bases lying between them. In nucleotides, the CDR3 is TGTGCTAGCAATTCGAACACTGAAGCTTTCTTT. This codes for CASNSNTEAFF.

In DNA form, the CDR3 reads TGTGCCAGCAGTGAGAATGGGGGGATCACTGAAGCTTTCTTT. Its translation is CASSENGGITEAFF. This chain links TRBV6-1 with TRBJ1-1; possibly TRBD1 for D (5 bases). Germline V gene lookup returns CDR1 MNHNS and CDR2 SASEGT. Trimming cost V 3 bases and J 4 bases, with 12 bases left between them. CDR3 size: 14 residues.

This clone was seen more than once but under ten times. The rearrangement uses TRBV3-1 (or the pseudogene TRBV3-2) and TRBJ1-6; D is uncertain. The CDR3 is 15 amino acids. Germline V lookup: CDR1 LGHDT, CDR2 YNNKEL (reference sequence). The V end was cut by 4 bases, the J end by 8 bases, with 15 bases between. In nucleotides, the CDR3 is TGTGCCAGCAGCCTTGCCTGGGGTGGTGATTCACCCCTCCACTTT. Translation gives CASSLAWGGDSPLHF.

This chain connects TRBV21-1 to TRBJ1-5. TRBV21-1 is a listed pseudogene. The CDR3 runs to 15 residues. The CDR3 DNA is TGTGCCAGCAGCATGGGCCGATCTAAAGCGGAGCCCCAGCATTTT. Translating it yields CASSMGRSKAEPQHF.

This rearrangement joins TRBV6-5 to TRBJ1-5; no firm D call. The CDR3 consists of 13 residues. V was clipped by 0 bases and J by 7 bases, with 7 bases between them. Looked up from germline, CDR1 is MNHEY and CDR2 is SVGAGI. As DNA, the CDR3 is TGTGCCAGCAGTTACTCGGCGTTCCAGCCCCAGCATTTT. This gives the protein CASSYSAFQPQHF.